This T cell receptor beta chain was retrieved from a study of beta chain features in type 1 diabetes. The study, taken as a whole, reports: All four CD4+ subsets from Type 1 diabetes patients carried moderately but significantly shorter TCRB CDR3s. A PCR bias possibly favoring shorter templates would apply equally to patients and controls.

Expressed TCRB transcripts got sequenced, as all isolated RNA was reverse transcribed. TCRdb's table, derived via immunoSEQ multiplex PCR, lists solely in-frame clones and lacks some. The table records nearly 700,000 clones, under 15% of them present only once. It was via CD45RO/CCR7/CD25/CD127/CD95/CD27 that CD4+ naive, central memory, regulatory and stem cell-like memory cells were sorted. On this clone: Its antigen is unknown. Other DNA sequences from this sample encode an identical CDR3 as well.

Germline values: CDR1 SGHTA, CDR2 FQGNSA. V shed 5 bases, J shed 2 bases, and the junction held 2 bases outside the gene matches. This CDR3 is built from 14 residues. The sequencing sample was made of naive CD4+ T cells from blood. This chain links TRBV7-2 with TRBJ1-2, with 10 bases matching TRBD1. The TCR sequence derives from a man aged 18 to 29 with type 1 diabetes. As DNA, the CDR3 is TGTGCCAGCAGCCCGGGACAGGGGAACTATGGCTACACCTTC. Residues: CASSPGQGNYGYTF.